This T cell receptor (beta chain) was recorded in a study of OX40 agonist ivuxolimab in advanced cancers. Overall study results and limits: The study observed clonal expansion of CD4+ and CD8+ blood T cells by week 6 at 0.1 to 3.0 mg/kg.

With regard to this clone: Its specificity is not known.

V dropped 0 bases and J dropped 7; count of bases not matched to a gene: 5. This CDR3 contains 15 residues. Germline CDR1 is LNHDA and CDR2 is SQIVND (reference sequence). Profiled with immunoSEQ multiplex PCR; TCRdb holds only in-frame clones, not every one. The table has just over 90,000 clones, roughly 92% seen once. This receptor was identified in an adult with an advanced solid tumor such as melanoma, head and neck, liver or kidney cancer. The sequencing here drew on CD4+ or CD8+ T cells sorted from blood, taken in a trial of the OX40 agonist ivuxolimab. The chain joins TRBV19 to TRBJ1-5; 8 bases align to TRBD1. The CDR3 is CASSIDWTGLQPQHF. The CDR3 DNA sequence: TGTGCCAGTAGTATAGATTGGACAGGGTTACAGCCCCAGCATTTT.